Below, 18 T cell receptor beta chains from the same sample are listed, as sequenced in a study of regulatory T cells in long-lasting Graves disease. Time point here: newly diagnosed GD, antithyroid drugs for less than 3 months. The TCR library was prepared using RNA isolated from PBMCs. The TCR beta library used iRepertoire HTBI primers with Arm-PCR amplification of CDR3. TCRdb re-analysed the multiplex PCR reads in MiXCR, keeping a single row per CDR3 protein. The sample carries over 500,000 distinct CDR3 sequences, about 16% recorded once. These same data were also listed under a study on T cells in Graves' hyperthyroidism and ophthalmopathy.

Source: peripheral blood mononuclear cells (PBMCs), taken at new diagnosis, from a patient treated with antithyroid drugs. The receptors were sampled from a man in his late teens or twenties with Graves disease.

V usage is TRBV30 and J usage is TRBJ2-3, with D perhaps matching TRBD2 (5 bases). V lost 3 bases and J 3 bases, leaving 16 bases between the germline ends. There are 15 residues in the CDR3. Germline V gives CDR1 GTSNPN, CDR2 SVGIG (reference sequence). DNA of the CDR3: TGTGCCTGGAGGACCGCGGGCTACTCAACAGATACGCAGTATTTT. Translated, it gives CAWRTAGYSTDTQYF.

In this sample, this clonotype turned up many times. The rearrangement uses TRBV24-1 and TRBJ2-3, with D unresolved. With 9 bases removed from V and 6 bases from J, the gap between germline ends came to 15 bases. This CDR3 is built from 13 residues. CDR1 and CDR2 (germline): KGHDR, SFDVKD. CDR3 residues: CATGGIADDTQYF. In DNA form, the CDR3 reads TGTGCCACCGGTGGAATAGCAGACGATACGCAGTATTTT.

This clonotype was seen many times. The chain is built from TRBV7-9 and TRBJ2-1, with 9 bases identical to TRBD1. The germline V gene encodes CDR1 SEHNR and CDR2 FQNEAQ (reference sequence). The CDR3 loop spans 12 amino acids. The CDR3 DNA sequence: TGTGCTTCAGGGACAGGGTACAATGAGCAGTTCTTC. Translated, it gives CASGTGYNEQFF.

This clonotype came up many times. The chain combines TRBV13 with TRBJ1-5; D is ambiguous. V was clipped by 4 bases and J by 0 bases, with 10 bases between them. The CDR3 is made up of 15 amino acids. The germline gives CDR1 PRHDT, CDR2 FYEKMQ (reference sequence). The DNA of the CDR3 is TGTGCCAGCAGCTACGGGGTTGGTAGCAATCAGCCCCAGCATTTT. Residues: CASSYGVGSNQPQHF.

Of note for this clonotype: A clone one base away is much larger, so this may be a read error. The conserved final phenylalanine or tryptophan is absent from the CDR3, which likely points to a read error. The chain couples TRBV20-1 to TRBJ2-7, with 9 bases fitting TRBD1. The CDR3 length is 14 residues. V gave up 7 bases and J gave up 0 bases; unmatched junction bases: 7. From germline, CDR1 is DFQATT and CDR2 SNEGSKA (reference sequence). The CDR3 reads CSVFRTGASYEQYL. DNA for the CDR3: TGCAGTGTTTTTAGGACAGGGGCCTCCTACGAGCAGTACCTC.

J is TRBJ2-6 and V is TRBV7-2, with 8 bases that match TRBD1. Germline-derived CDR1 and CDR2 are SGHTA and FQGNSA. This CDR3 comprises 20 residues. V was pared by 5 bases and J by 0 bases, with 15 bases of the junction left unmatched. CDR3: CASSPSGYRTGYSGANVLTF. The CDR3, as DNA: TGTGCCAGCAGCCCCTCCGGTTATCGGACAGGGTACTCTGGGGCCAACGTCCTGACTTTC.

This chain joins TRBV6-1 and TRBJ1-5; D is ambiguous. CDR1 and CDR2 (germline): MNHNS, SASEGT. V lost 0 bases and J lost 0, with 9 bases in between. The CDR3 contains 16 residues. This CDR3 is CASSEANWNSNQPQHF. In DNA form, the CDR3 reads TGTGCCAGCAGTGAAGCGAATTGGAATAGCAATCAGCCCCAGCATTTT.

The chain combines TRBV7-8 with TRBJ2-5; 9 bases match TRBD1. Germline trimming cut 3 bases from V and 7 bases from J; bases unmatched to any gene: 6. Germline V gene sequence: CDR1 SGHVS, CDR2 FQNEAQ. This CDR3 has 14 residues. CDR3 sequence (DNA): TGTGCCAGCAGCTTGGAGGGACAGGGAGGGACCCAGTACTTC. Its translation is CASSLEGQGGTQYF.

This sequence joins TRBV11-2 and TRBJ2-3; possibly TRBD2 for D (6 bases). Trimming pared 2 bases from V and 0 bases from J, leaving 15 bases between. CDR3 size: 17 residues. CDR1 and CDR2 (germline): SGHAT, FQNNGV. CDR3 coding DNA: TGTGCCAGCAGCTTACAACGCGGGACGGCTAGCACAGATACGCAGTATTTT. This translates into CASSLQRGTASTDTQYF.

The chain links TRBV11-2 to TRBJ2-7; tentatively, D is TRBD1 or TRBD2 (6 bases each). The germline V gene encodes CDR1 SGHAT and CDR2 FQNNGV. The CDR3 has 16 residues. Trimming pared 5 bases from V and 3 bases from J, leaving 20 bases between. The CDR3 DNA follows: TGTGCCAGCAGCCCGGGAAGGGGGGTTAGTCGCTACGAGCAGTACTTC. Translating it yields CASSPGRGVSRYEQYF.

This clonotype appeared a few times. The chain combines TRBV5-1 with TRBJ2-3; 10 nucleotides line up with TRBD1. Looked up from germline, CDR1 is SGHRS and CDR2 is YFSETQ. The CDR3 runs to 18 residues. The V and J ends lost 4 bases and 6 bases, in that order; junction bases with no gene match: 17. DNA for the CDR3: TGCGCCAGCAGCCAATTCGGGGTAGGGACAGGGGTGTTGGATACGCAGTATTTT. Its protein is CASSQFGVGTGVLDTQYF.

Comment on this clonotype: Just one base apart from a much larger clone, this may be a read error. V and J are TRBV5-5 and TRBJ2-1; D is unresolved. Trimming left V 1 base short and J 0 bases short, with 14 bases between. The CDR3 is 17 residues long. Germline V CDR1 and CDR2: SGHKS, YYEKEE (reference sequence). The CDR3 spells CASSLKSTASSYNEQFF. The CDR3, as DNA: TGTGCCAGCAGCTTGAAGTCGACGGCGAGCTCCTACAATGAGCAGTTCTTC.

The chain employs TRBV29-1 and TRBJ2-2; 7 positions agree with TRBD2. The V gene's germline CDR1 is SQVTM and CDR2 ANQGSEA. V trimming: 6 bases; J trimming: 3 bases; junction bases outside the gene matches: 4. This CDR3 has 13 amino acids. The CDR3 loop reads CSVGGGYTGELFF. CDR3 DNA sequence: TGCAGCGTGGGGGGGGGATACACCGGGGAGCTGTTTTTT.

Points on this clonotype: Being one base from a much bigger clone, this may be a read error. This chain joins TRBV11-1 and TRBJ2-1; TRBD2 might be the D (6 bases). The CDR3 is 15 amino acids. Trimming took 1 base from V and 4 from J, leaving 11 bases between them. Germline lookup yields CDR1 SGHAT and CDR2 FQDESV (reference sequence). The CDR3 DNA follows: TGTGCCAGCAGCTTAGATCAAGCGGGTTACAATGAGCAGTTCTTC. Protein product: CASSLDQAGYNEQFF.

This clonotype was detected ten times or more. The chain links TRBV2 to TRBJ2-3; 9 nucleotides line up with TRBD2. CDR1 is SNHLY, CDR2 FYNNEI, per germline. The V gene end was trimmed by 6 bases and the J gene end by 4 bases; junction bases not matched to a gene: 5. This CDR3 is built from 14 residues. CDR3 bases: TGTGCCAGCAGGAATAGCGGGAGTGCAGATACGCAGTATTTT. Encoded protein: CASRNSGSADTQYF.

This clonotype was observed at least ten times. V is TRBV28 and J is TRBJ2-7, with 7 bases matching TRBD2. The CDR3 totals 15 residues. Germline CDR1 and CDR2: MDHEN and SYDVKM. With 5 bases clipped from V and 7 bases from J, the junction kept 14 bases outside the gene matches. The CDR3 DNA is TGTGCCAGCAGTCCTCCAGAGGGAGGGCCGGGAGAGCAGTACTTC. Its translation: CASSPPEGGPGEQYF.

This clonotype was picked up many times. V and J are TRBV12-5 and TRBJ2-3; no clear D gene. The CDR3 runs to 16 residues. Trimming shortened V by 5 bases and J by 3 bases, and 18 bases separated the two germline ends. CDR1 is LGHNT, CDR2 FRNRAP, per germline. The CDR3 loop reads CASGQVVSPQTDTQYF. Here the CDR3 DNA reads TGTGCTAGTGGTCAAGTAGTCAGCCCTCAAACAGATACGCAGTATTTT.

This clonotype was recorded many times. V is TRBV27 and J is TRBJ2-7, with D possibly TRBD1 on 5 matching bases. This CDR3 spans 13 amino acids. V lost 6 bases, J lost 5 bases, and 14 bases lay in between. CDR1 and CDR2 (germline): MNHEY, SMNVEV (reference sequence). The chain's CDR3 is CASSGQTTHEQYF. The CDR3 region has the DNA TGTGCCAGCAGCGGACAAACTACCCACGAGCAGTACTTC.